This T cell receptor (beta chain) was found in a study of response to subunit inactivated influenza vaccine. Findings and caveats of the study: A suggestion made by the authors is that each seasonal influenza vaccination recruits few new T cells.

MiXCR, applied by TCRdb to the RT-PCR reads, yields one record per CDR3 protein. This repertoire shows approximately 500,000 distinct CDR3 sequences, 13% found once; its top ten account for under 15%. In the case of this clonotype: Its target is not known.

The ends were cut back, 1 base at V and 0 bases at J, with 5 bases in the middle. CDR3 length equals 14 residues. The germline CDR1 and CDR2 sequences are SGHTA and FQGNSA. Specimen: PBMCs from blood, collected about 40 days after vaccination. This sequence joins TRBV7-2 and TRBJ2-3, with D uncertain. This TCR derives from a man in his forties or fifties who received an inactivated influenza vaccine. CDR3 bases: TGTGCCAGCAGCTTAGTCTGGAGCACAGATACGCAGTATTTT. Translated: CASSLVWSTDTQYF.